This TCR beta chain was sequenced in a study of blood T cell repertoires in COVID-19 (dated by TCRdb to the early 2020s). For the study in its entirety: Samples covering the acute and convalescent phases of COVID-19 were provided by collaborators in the United States, Italy and Spain. The prospective study material was composed of cDNA or gDNA derived from T cells, B-cell-depleted T cells, or PBMCs. Subjects who had been exposed to COVID-19, were actively infected with it, or had recovered from it provided the deeply sampled blood TCRbeta repertoires that made up the dataset. The repertoires were made available in a free public database intended to serve as a resource for research on the immune response to SARS-CoV-2. The samples were drawn from two sources: the first 160 participants of the ongoing ImmuneRACE study, and 950 to 1,500 subjects contributed by 6 global collaborators. The sample metadata nearly always contained a de-identified subject ID, COVID-19 status, age in years and sex. Where available, HLA class I and class II types were obtained from metadata supplied by the sample provider rather than from assay-based typing. Study-wide findings and limitations: The quantity of clinical and demographic metadata differed by source and by participant and was supplied without curation.

V loses 0 bases of germline sequence and J loses 8 bases, and the interval between the two ends is 8 bases. Via the germline V gene, CDR1 is SGHNT and CDR2 YENEEA. The CDR3 measures 13 amino acids from cysteine to phenylalanine. Solely the CDR3 DNA is kept, with 39 bases framed from the first base. TCRbeta CDR3 regions were amplified from genomic DNA by means of the immunoSEQ Assay, a bias-controlled multiplex PCR. The original pipeline was this. Within the assay, amplification of reference gene primers was used to estimate how many nucleated cells each sample contained. Sequence reads were collapsed and filtered to measure the absolute abundance of every unique TCRbeta CDR3 rearrangement. For each sample, productive Simpson clonality was calculated as the square root of Simpson's diversity index over productive rearrangements. This is the immuneACCESS table as TCRdb keeps it, with only in-frame sequences that have V and J called. A part of the clones is gone; compared with another copy, unresolved V genes explain less than half, and the rest is unexplained. V and J calls plus clone size are reproduced from that table; the DNA served to infer D and trimming. The table for this sample lists roughly 230,000 clones; 85% of them were counted only once. Jointly, the top ten make up about 5.1% of the sample.

At one collaborating source in Seattle, patients were enrolled during active infection and were followed longitudinally through the course of disease. The collaborating institutions used their own protocols to collect whole blood in K2EDTA tubes. For TCRbeta analysis, collaborators shipped samples as frozen whole blood, isolated PBMCs, or DNA extracted from either of those sample types. With respect to this clone: Its antigen target is currently unknown. Per-base qualities were not stored, and no clone one base away is much larger.

The sequencing sample was made of peripheral blood. The receptor was isolated from a man aged 50-59 years with COVID-19, enrolled during active disease. The rearrangement combines TRBV11-3 with TRBJ2-1; there is no confident call for the D gene. The encoded CDR3 is CASSLDPRDEQFF. At the DNA level, the sequence is TGTGCCAGCAGCTTAGATCCTCGGGATGAGCAGTTCTTC.